These 10 T cell receptor beta chains share one sample of origin, sequenced in a study of blood T cell repertoires in COVID-19. Profiling relied on immunoSEQ multiplex PCR, and the TCRdb table lists in-frame clones only, not all of them. In the table there are 98,000 or so clones, around 86% of which are singletons. Sequenced: peripheral blood. All receptors derive from a woman between 65 and 79 years old with acute or convalescent COVID-19.

The V call is TRBV19, the J call TRBJ2-2; D is uncertain. Trimming cost V 3 bases and J 2 bases, with 7 bases left between them. This CDR3 has 14 residues. Germline assignment: CDR1 LNHDA and CDR2 SQIVND (reference sequence). CDR3 DNA sequence: TGTGCCAGTAGTATTTATACTAACACCGGGGAGCTGTTTTTT. As protein: CASSIYTNTGELFF.

This chain connects TRBV7-2 to TRBJ1-2; no clear D gene. The CDR3 totals 13 residues. Germline assignment: CDR1 SGHTA and CDR2 FQGNSA. V was clipped by 7 bases and J by 1 base, with 10 bases between them. The CDR3 is CASNIGFNYGYTF. The CDR3 nucleotides read TGTGCCAGCAATATCGGGTTTAACTATGGCTACACCTTC.

The rearrangement joins TRBV6-1 to TRBJ2-3; a weak D match, TRBD1 (5 bases). The germline CDR1 and CDR2 sequences are MNHNS and SASEGT. Trimming cost V 4 bases and J 3 bases, with 17 bases left between them. This CDR3 is built from 16 residues. CDR3 bases: TGTGCCAGCAGTGCCGGTCTCCCAGGGCCAACAGATACGCAGTATTTT. It yields the protein CASSAGLPGPTDTQYF.

The chain uses TRBV7-9 and TRBJ2-7; D perhaps matches TRBD1 (6 bases). The CDR3 has 15 residues. In germline, CDR1 is SEHNR, CDR2 FQNEAQ (reference sequence). Trimming took off 5 bases at V and 0 bases at J, with 14 bases between the two ends. CDR3 in DNA: TGTGCCAGCAGCCGGACAGTCCCAAGCTCCTACGAGCAGTACTTC. Amino acid sequence: CASSRTVPSSYEQYF.

The rearrangement uses TRBV28 and TRBJ2-1, with TRBD2 identical over 7 bases. V trimming: 4 bases; J trimming: 5 bases; junction bases outside the gene matches: 8. Germline assignment: CDR1 MDHEN and CDR2 SYDVKM. The CDR3 has 15 residues. DNA of the CDR3: TGTGCCAGCAGTTACTCTAGCGGTTTAAACAATGAGCAGTTCTTC. This encodes CASSYSSGLNNEQFF.

The J gene is TRBJ1-1, the V gene TRBV28, with TRBD1 matching 10 bases. This CDR3 spans 14 amino acids. From germline, CDR1 is MDHEN and CDR2 SYDVKM. V lost 5 bases, J lost 4 bases, and 4 bases stayed unmatched. DNA for the CDR3: TGTGCCAGCAGTCCACGGGACAGGGGCACTGAAGCTTTCTTT. It codes for CASSPRDRGTEAFF.

J is TRBJ1-3 and V is TRBV11-2; no reliable D call. The CDR3 spans 16 residues. Per germline, CDR1 SGHAT and CDR2 FQNNGV. Trimming shortened V by 5 bases and J by 4 bases, and 18 bases separated the two germline ends. The CDR3 DNA reads as TGTGCCAGCAGCCGGACCGTAATGTCGGGAGGAAACACCATATATTTT. Amino acid sequence: CASSRTVMSGGNTIYF.

The gene calls are TRBV7-3 and TRBJ2-3; D not certain. Trimming removed 5 bases at V and 3 bases at J, with 6 bases between. The CDR3 has 12 residues. Germline V lookup: CDR1 SGHTA, CDR2 FQGTGA. In DNA, the CDR3 is TGTGCCAGCAGCCCTAATACAGATACGCAGTATTTT. Residues: CASSPNTDTQYF. The full variable domain, completed using reference TRBV7-3 and TRBJ2-3, is GAGVSQTPSNKVTEKGKYVELRCDPISGHTALYWYRQSLGQGPEFLIYFQGTGAADDSGLPNDRFFAVRPEGSVSTLKIQRTERGDSAVYLCASSPNTDTQYFGPGTRLTVL.

The DNA for the CDR3 is TGTGCCAGCAGCCTACTAGGACGGTCGAACACTGAAGCTTTCTTT. Amino acids: CASSLLGRSNTEAFF. The chain recombines TRBV6-5 with TRBJ1-1, with D hard to call. The CDR3 runs to 15 residues. Germline CDR1 and CDR2: MNHEY and SVGAGI. Trimming stripped 6 bases from V and 1 base from J, with 15 bases between.

The V call is TRBV19, the J call TRBJ1-1, with D possibly matching TRBD1 (6 bases). Germline V gives CDR1 LNHDA, CDR2 SQIVND (reference sequence). Deletions cut 7 bases from V and 0 bases from J, with 18 bases between. This CDR3 contains 16 residues. The CDR3 DNA reads as TGTGCCAGTACCCTAAGGGGGGGGCGAATGAACACTGAAGCTTTCTTT. This translates into CASTLRGGRMNTEAFF.